These T cell receptor beta chains were read from a single sample in a study of preoperative IRX-2 immunotherapy in early breast cancer. Using immunoSEQ multiplex PCR, the repertoire was profiled, and TCRdb retains in-frame clones only, with some absent. The sample lists 60,000 or so clones; roughly 94% were seen once. This sample was taken from a patient treated with IRX-2 immunotherapy. The receptor set was obtained from a human donor with breast cancer. Each CDR3 is given with its conserved first and last residue. The order of the fields is J gene, V gene, D gene, clone size, CDR3 protein, CDR3 DNA. D genes are given only for firm matches. The size of a clone is reported for some rows only, either as once, few or many, or as a class for expanded clones.

TRBJ2-7	TRBV28	NA	NA	CASTPRGSGFYEQYF	TGTGCCAGCACTCCCCGCGGATCGGGGTTCTACGAGCAGTACTTC
TRBJ2-5	TRBV4-3	TRBD2	NA	CASSFSGGQGETQYF	TGCGCCAGCAGCTTTAGCGGGGGACAAGGGGAGACCCAGTACTTC
TRBJ1-2	TRBV7-2	NA	NA	CASSPVLRGYTF	TGTGCCAGCAGCCCCGTGCTAAGAGGCTACACCTTC
TRBJ1-4	TRBV28	NA	once	CASSSLQGLGEKLFF	TGTGCCAGCAGTTCACTTCAGGGCTTGGGTGAAAAACTGTTTTTT
TRBJ2-1	TRBV10-1	TRBD1	NA	CASPTGTYNEQFF	TGCGCCAGCCCGACAGGGACCTACAATGAGCAGTTCTTC
TRBJ1-3	TRBV27	TRBD1	NA	CASRPTGASGNTIYF	TGTGCCAGCAGGCCAACAGGGGCCTCTGGAAACACCATATATTTT
TRBJ1-6	TRBV4-2	NA	NA	CASSHFGVRDNSPLHF	TGTGCCAGCAGCCATTTTGGGGTCCGCGATAATTCACCCCTCCACTTT
TRBJ2-5	TRBV2	NA	NA	CASSRTPTAQETQYF	TGTGCCAGCAGTCGCACCCCGACAGCTCAAGAGACCCAGTACTTC
TRBJ1-5	TRBV2	TRBD1	NA	CASSDRTGGNQPQHF	TGTGCCAGCAGTGATAGGACAGGGGGCAATCAGCCCCAGCATTTT
TRBJ2-2	TRBV7-6	NA	NA	CASSLRTVSGELFF	TGTGCCAGCAGCTTACGGACAGTGTCCGGGGAGCTGTTTTTT
TRBJ2-5	TRBV28	NA	NA	CASSQRDLGETQYF	TGTGCCAGCAGTCAGAGGGACCTAGGCGAGACCCAGTACTTC
TRBJ2-1	TRBV25-1	NA	once	CASSELDSGYNEQFF	TGTGCCAGCAGTGAATTGGATAGCGGATACAATGAGCAGTTCTTC
TRBJ2-1	TRBV28	NA	NA	CASSSTTGSSYNEQFF	TGTGCCAGCAGTTCGACCACAGGGAGCTCCTACAATGAGCAGTTCTTC
TRBJ2-1	TRBV2	TRBD1	NA	CASRVGQGTYNEQFF	TGTGCCAGCAGGGTGGGACAGGGGACCTACAATGAGCAGTTCTTC
TRBJ1-5	TRBV5-4	NA	NA	CASSLVPDQPQHF	TGTGCCAGCAGCTTGGTCCCCGATCAGCCCCAGCATTTT
TRBJ2-3	TRBV2	NA	NA	CASSDGHLPADTQYF	TGTGCCAGCAGTGACGGACACTTGCCCGCGGATACGCAGTATTTT
TRBJ2-1	TRBV5-1	TRBD2	NA	CASSLPGGGSYNEQFF	TGCGCCAGCAGCTTGCCTGGCGGGGGATCCTACAATGAGCAGTTCTTC
TRBJ2-1	TRBV5-4	TRBD1	NA	CASSMDRGGENEQFF	TGTGCCAGCAGCATGGACAGGGGGGGAGAGAATGAGCAGTTCTTC
TRBJ2-7	TRBV4-3	TRBD2	NA	CASSQALAGDEQYF	TGCGCCAGCAGCCAAGCATTAGCGGGAGATGAGCAGTACTTC
TRBJ2-1	TRBV28	TRBD2	NA	CASKTSGGPTKANEQFF	TGTGCCAGCAAGACTAGCGGGGGGCCCACAAAGGCCAATGAGCAGTTCTTC
TRBJ2-7	TRBV28	TRBD2	NA	CASSPGLAGSYEQYF	TGTGCCAGCAGCCCAGGACTAGCGGGCAGCTACGAGCAGTACTTC
TRBJ2-3	TRBV30	TRBD2	NA	CAWSVGLAVTDTQYF	TGTGCCTGGAGTGTAGGACTAGCGGTTACAGATACGCAGTATTTT
TRBJ2-5	TRBV30	NA	NA	CACRPQRETQYF	TGTGCCTGCAGACCACAGCGGGAGACCCAGTACTTC
TRBJ2-7	TRBV7-2	NA	NA	CASSLASQFEQYF	TGTGCCAGCAGCTTAGCGTCCCAGTTCGAGCAGTACTTC
TRBJ2-7	TRBV19	TRBD2	NA	CASSTRLAGGLYEQYF	TGTGCCAGTAGTACCAGACTAGCGGGGGGGTTGTACGAGCAGTACTTC
TRBJ2-7	TRBV5-1	TRBD1	NA	CASSLRDRAGEQYF	TGCGCCAGCAGCTTGCGAGACAGGGCTGGCGAGCAGTACTTC
TRBJ1-2	TRBV5-6	NA	NA	CASSLGIGGYTF	TGTGCCAGCAGCTTGGGTATCGGTGGCTACACCTTC
TRBJ1-2	TRBV28	NA	NA	CASEGAGTGGYGYTF	TGTGCCAGCGAGGGTGCAGGCACGGGCGGCTATGGCTACACCTTC
TRBJ2-5	TRBV19	NA	once	CASRDQGPQETQYF	TGTGCCAGTAGGGACCAGGGTCCCCAAGAGACCCAGTACTTC
TRBJ1-1	TRBV4-3	TRBD1	NA	CASSQDRDSEAFF	TGCGCCAGCAGCCAAGATAGGGACAGTGAAGCTTTCTTT
TRBJ2-1	TRBV27	TRBD2	NA	CASKLAGPYNEQFF	TGTGCCAGCAAATTAGCGGGGCCTTACAATGAGCAGTTCTTC
TRBJ2-7	TRBV5-1	NA	NA	CASSDPGRASSYEQYF	TGCGCCAGCAGCGACCCGGGGCGGGCGAGCTCCTACGAGCAGTACTTC
TRBJ1-2	TRBV7-9	NA	NA	CASSYEGYTF	TGTGCCAGCAGCTATGAAGGCTACACCTTC
TRBJ2-1	TRBV11-2	TRBD2	NA	CASSLDPASGREQFF	TGTGCCAGCAGCTTAGACCCCGCTAGCGGGAGGGAGCAGTTCTTC
TRBJ1-1	TRBV5-6	NA	NA	CASSLDGAGWNTEAFF	TGTGCCAGCAGCTTGGATGGCGCAGGGTGGAACACTGAAGCTTTCTTT
TRBJ2-2	TRBV19	NA	NA	CAIAQGNTGELFF	TGTGCCATCGCCCAAGGGAACACCGGGGAGCTGTTTTTT
TRBJ1-1	TRBV7-2	NA	once	CASSLVGSNTEAFF	TGTGCCAGCAGCTTAGTCGGATCGAACACTGAAGCTTTCTTT
TRBJ1-2	TRBV25-1	NA	NA	CASSEGGDYGYTF	TGTGCCAGCAGTGAGGGAGGAGACTATGGCTACACCTTC
TRBJ1-1	TRBV5-1	NA	NA	CASSLASWETEAFF	TGCGCCAGCAGCTTGGCCTCTTGGGAAACTGAAGCTTTCTTT
TRBJ1-2	TRBV7-2	TRBD1	NA	CASSLGQGGDYGYTF	TGTGCCAGCAGCTTAGGACAGGGAGGGGACTATGGCTACACCTTC
TRBJ2-1	TRBV6-6	NA	NA	CASSYSERPYNEQFF	TGTGCCAGCAGTTACTCTGAGCGTCCCTACAATGAGCAGTTCTTC
TRBJ1-1	TRBV27	NA	few	CASSLFWGAQTEAFF	TGTGCCAGCAGTTTATTTTGGGGGGCGCAAACTGAAGCTTTCTTT
TRBJ1-5	TRBV6-5	NA	NA	CASSYSTGHQPQHF	TGTGCCAGCAGTTACTCTACAGGGCATCAGCCCCAGCATTTT
TRBJ2-3	TRBV4-3	NA	NA	CASSQDHGASTDTQYF	TGCGCCAGCAGCCAAGATCACGGGGCAAGCACAGATACGCAGTATTTT
TRBJ2-3	TRBV30	TRBD1	NA	CAWSANRGTDTQYF	TGTGCCTGGAGTGCCAACAGGGGGACAGATACGCAGTATTTT
TRBJ2-3	TRBV19	NA	NA	CASSPQDLPGGTDTQYF	TGTGCCAGTAGTCCCCAGGACTTACCAGGCGGCACCGATACGCAGTATTTT
TRBJ2-3	TRBV5-1	NA	NA	CASSPARGADTQYF	TGCGCCAGCAGCCCGGCCAGGGGGGCAGATACGCAGTATTTT
TRBJ2-3	TRBV5-1	NA	NA	CASSSGSSDTQYF	TGCGCCAGCAGCTCCGGGAGTTCGGATACGCAGTATTTT
TRBJ1-2	TRBV27	TRBD1	NA	CASSAPGQGSYGYTF	TGTGCCAGCAGCGCTCCCGGACAGGGGAGCTATGGCTACACCTTC
TRBJ2-3	TRBV7-9	TRBD2	NA	CASSLSGGAGTDTQYF	TGTGCCAGCAGCTTAAGCGGGGGGGCTGGCACAGATACGCAGTATTTT
TRBJ2-3	TRBV18	NA	NA	CASSPPVWGAGITDTQYF	TGTGCCAGCTCACCACCGGTGTGGGGGGCCGGCATCACAGATACGCAGTATTTT
TRBJ2-1	TRBV19	NA	NA	CASNGLSYNEQFF	TGTGCCAGTAATGGCCTCTCCTACAATGAGCAGTTCTTC
TRBJ2-7	TRBV27	NA	NA	CASGFGEQYF	TGTGCCAGCGGGTTTGGCGAGCAGTACTTC
TRBJ1-1	TRBV2	NA	NA	CASSDWGSNTEAFF	TGTGCCAGCAGTGATTGGGGGTCGAACACTGAAGCTTTCTTT
TRBJ1-4	TRBV2	TRBD1	NA	CAIQARTGANEKLFF	TGTGCCATCCAAGCCCGGACAGGGGCTAATGAAAAACTGTTTTTT
TRBJ2-3	TRBV7-2	NA	NA	CASSHPPDTQYF	TGTGCCAGCAGCCATCCCCCAGATACGCAGTATTTT
TRBJ2-5	TRBV7-8	TRBD2	NA	CASSLVSGSGSETQYF	TGTGCCAGCAGCTTAGTCAGCGGGAGTGGGTCTGAGACCCAGTACTTC
TRBJ1-2	TRBV7-6	NA	NA	CASSLGRYGYTF	TGTGCCAGCAGCCTCGGTCGCTATGGCTACACCTTC
TRBJ2-7	TRBV9	NA	NA	CASSVGNSGYEQYF	TGTGCCAGCAGCGTGGGTAATAGCGGTTACGAGCAGTACTTC